The 23 T cell receptor beta chains given below trace back to one sample, sequenced in a study of shared clonotypes between healthy human individuals. Clones were sequenced by immunoSEQ multiplex PCR, and TCRdb holds only the in-frame ones, with some missing. Here the sample spans over 400,000 clones, approximately 78% being singletons. Material for sequencing was PBMCs. The receptors here all came from a woman aged 40 to 55 in good health. Some clones in this sample may be carry-over from other donors' samples.

V is TRBV30 and J is TRBJ2-7, with 7 bases lining up with TRBD2. This CDR3 has 15 amino acids. V was pared by 2 bases and J by 5 bases, with 12 bases of the junction left unmatched. The V gene's germline CDR1 is GTSNPN and CDR2 SVGIG (reference sequence). The CDR3 nucleotides read TGTGCCTGGAGTAAGACCCTAGGAGGGAGGGACGAGCAGTACTTC. It yields the protein CAWSKTLGGRDEQYF.

Comment on this clone: A much larger clone sits a single nucleotide away, making a read error possible. In the same sample, other DNA sequences code for this CDR3. This sequence joins TRBV11-2 and TRBJ2-7; no reliable D call. The CDR3 is 11 amino acids. Germline CDR1 reads SGHAT; CDR2 reads FQNNGV. Deletions cut 1 base from V and 4 bases from J, with 2 bases between. CDR3 sequence: CASSLAYEQYF. Written as DNA, the CDR3 is TGTGCCAGCAGCTTAGCTTACGAGCAGTACTTC.

This clone has only a few counts. The chain links TRBV6-1 to TRBJ2-7; 14 nucleotides line up with TRBD2. V shed 5 bases, J shed 7 bases, and the junction held 7 bases outside the gene matches. CDR3 length equals 15 residues. CDR1 and CDR2 from the germline V gene are MNHNS and SASEGT. CDR3 amino acids: CASSSGLAGAVEQYF. The CDR3 DNA is TGTGCCAGCAGTTCGGGACTAGCGGGAGCGGTAGAGCAGTACTTC.

Comment on this clone: The sample holds other DNA sequences that translate to the same CDR3. The CDR3 region is CAWSVGNEQYF. As DNA, the CDR3 is TGTGCCTGGAGTGTTGGGAACGAGCAGTACTTC. The chain is built from TRBV30 and TRBJ2-7; no clear D gene. Trimming took off 0 bases at V and 5 bases at J, with 5 bases between the two ends. Looked up from germline, CDR1 is GTSNPN and CDR2 is SVGIG (reference sequence). CDR3 length: 11 amino acids. Using reference TRBV30 and TRBJ2-7 for the parts outside the CDR3, the full variable domain is SQTIHQWPATLVQPVGSPLSLECTVEGTSNPNLYWYRQAAGRGLQLLFYSVGIGQISSEVPQNLSASRPQDRQFILSSKKLLLSDSGFYLCAWSVGNEQYFGPGTRLTVT.

This chain uses TRBV6-1 with TRBJ1-4, with D hard to call. Trimming removed 6 bases at V and 6 bases at J, with 5 bases between. The CDR3 contains 11 residues. The germline V gene has CDR1 MNHNS and CDR2 SASEGT. The chain's CDR3 is CASRVDEKLFF. For the CDR3, the DNA is TGTGCCAGCAGGGTTGATGAAAAACTGTTTTTT.

The chain combines TRBV4-3 with TRBJ2-7; 11 bases line up with TRBD2. The CDR3 loop spans 16 amino acids. Germline assignment: CDR1 LGHNA and CDR2 YSLEER. The V gene end was trimmed by 1 base and the J gene end by 2 bases; junction bases not matched to a gene: 4. This CDR3 is CASSQARLAGPYEQYF. The CDR3 bases are TGCGCCAGCAGCCAAGCTCGACTAGCGGGGCCCTACGAGCAGTACTTC.

The V call is TRBV6-1, the J call TRBJ2-3, with TRBD2 matching over 9 bases. Trimming cost V 2 bases and J 4 bases; bases outside gene matches: 10. Per germline, CDR1 MNHNS and CDR2 SASEGT. The CDR3 loop spans 17 amino acids. The CDR3 spells CASSEIRASGKPDTQYF. In nucleotides, the CDR3 is TGTGCCAGCAGTGAAATTAGGGCTAGCGGGAAGCCAGATACGCAGTATTTT.

The table lists this clone with a count of one. The rearrangement links TRBV5-3 to TRBJ1-2; 9 nucleotides line up with TRBD1. TRBV5-3 is given ORF status, its function remaining uncertain. V lost 4 bases to trimming and J lost 5 bases; unmatched junction nucleotides: 3. This CDR3 is 13 amino acids long. The CDR3 DNA follows: TGTGCCAGAAGCATAGACAGGGGGTATGGCTACACCTTC. This gives the protein CARSIDRGYGYTF.

The chain recombines TRBV4-1 with TRBJ2-7; 13 bases match TRBD2. The CDR3 extends over 16 amino acids. V trimming: 1 base; J trimming: 3 bases; junction bases outside the gene matches: 3. Germline CDR1 is MGHRA and CDR2 is YSYEKL. The CDR3 sequence: CASSQGGLAGVYEQYF. In nucleotides, the CDR3 is TGCGCCAGCAGCCAAGGCGGACTAGCGGGAGTCTACGAGCAGTACTTC.

The chain joins TRBV18 to TRBJ1-1, with no clear D. The CDR3 runs 15 residues. CDR1 and CDR2 from the germline V gene are KGHSH and LQKENI. V was shortened by 1 base and J by 2 bases, with 11 bases between the two germline ends. The CDR3 nucleotides are TGTGCCAGCTCACCACTTTCAAACCTTAACACTGAAGCTTTCTTT. Residues: CASSPLSNLNTEAFF. Full variable domain (missing parts from reference TRBV18 and TRBJ1-1): NAGVMQNPRHLVRRRGQEARLRCSPMKGHSHVYWYRQLPEEGLKFMVYLQKENIIDESGMPKERFSAEFPKEGPSILRIQQVVRGDSAAYFCASSPLSNLNTEAFFGQGTRLTVV.

The rearrangement links TRBV7-8 to TRBJ2-5; D remains ambiguous. This CDR3 comprises 18 residues. V gave up 1 base and J gave up 2 bases, with 20 bases separating them. Per the germline V gene, CDR1 is SGHVS and CDR2 is FQNEAQ. The CDR3 DNA reads as TGTGCCAGCAGCTTAGTTCGGCCAGGATTTAGAGGTCAAGAGACCCAGTACTTC. This sequence encodes CASSLVRPGFRGQETQYF. Using reference TRBV7-8 and TRBJ2-5 for the parts outside the CDR3, the full variable domain is GAGVSQSPRYKVAKRGQDVALRCDPISGHVSLFWYQQALGQGPEFLTYFQNEAQLDKSGLPSDRFFAERPEGSVSTLKIQRTQQEDSAVYLCASSLVRPGFRGQETQYFGPGTRLLVL.

The rearrangement joins TRBV11-2 to TRBJ1-4; no clear D gene. V lost 3 bases and J lost 7, with 15 bases in between. CDR1 and CDR2 (germline): SGHAT, FQNNGV. The CDR3 extends over 15 amino acids. CDR3: CASSFLSDGSEKLFF. CDR3 bases: TGTGCCAGCAGCTTTTTGTCGGACGGCTCTGAAAAACTGTTTTTT.

CDR3 in DNA: TGTGCCAGCAAGGGAACTGGGGCCAACGTCCTGACTTTC. This encodes CASKGTGANVLTF. The genes are TRBV2 and TRBJ2-6, with D hard to call. V was cut by 7 bases and J by 2 bases, with 6 bases left in between. This CDR3 contains 13 residues. Germline V gene data show CDR1 as SNHLY and CDR2 as FYNNEI.

This clone was counted only a few times. V and J are TRBV6-5 and TRBJ2-3; D may correspond to TRBD1 or TRBD2 (5 bases each). The germline V gene encodes CDR1 MNHEY and CDR2 SVGAGI. Trimming left V 7 bases short and J 4 bases short, with 15 bases between. This CDR3 is 14 amino acids long. CDR3 DNA: TGTGCCAGCAACCAGGGACCAGGACCAGATACGCAGTATTTT. Encoded protein: CASNQGPGPDTQYF.

This clone occurred once. The sample has other DNA sequences that encode this CDR3 too. The V gene is TRBV7-9, the J gene TRBJ1-2, with D possibly matching TRBD1 (5 bases). Germline CDR1 and CDR2: SEHNR and FQNEAQ (reference sequence). The germline V and J ends were trimmed by 3 bases and 0 bases, with 8 bases remaining between them. The CDR3 length is 14 residues. For the CDR3, the DNA is TGTGCCAGCAGCTTGGGGGAAGCTAACTATGGCTACACCTTC. Translation gives CASSLGEANYGYTF. The variable domain in full, with the rest retrieved from reference TRBV7-9 and TRBJ1-2, is DTGVSQNPRHKITKRGQNVTFRCDPISEHNRLYWYRQTLGQGPEFLTYFQNEAQLEKSRLLSDRFSAERPKGSFSTLEIQRTEQGDSAMYLCASSLGEANYGYTFGSGTRLTVV.

This clone was seen only a few times. The DNA of the CDR3 is TGTGCCAGCAAACCAGGGGGGCCCCGGTCCGGCTATGGCTACACCTTC. It yields the protein CASKPGGPRSGYGYTF. The chain links TRBV25-1 to TRBJ1-2, with 7 positions matching TRBD1. CDR1 is MGHDK and CDR2 is SYGVNS in the germline V gene. The CDR3 is 16 residues long. The V gene end was trimmed by 7 bases and the J gene end by 4 bases; junction bases not matched to a gene: 15.

The chain combines TRBV18 with TRBJ2-2; D tentatively reads TRBD1 or TRBD2 (5 bases each). This CDR3 has 16 amino acids. Germline values: CDR1 KGHSH, CDR2 LQKENI. V lost 6 bases and J 5 bases, leaving 19 bases between the germline ends. DNA for the CDR3: TGTGCCAGCTCCCTTGTCCGGGGCGAAGGGACCGGGGAGCTGTTTTTT. It codes for CASSLVRGEGTGELFF.

This clone was recorded once. The CDR3 loop is CASSLLEYNEQFF. The DNA for the CDR3 is TGCGCCAGCAGCTTGTTGGAATACAATGAGCAGTTCTTC. The rearrangement uses TRBV5-1 and TRBJ2-1; D ambiguous. The CDR3 runs to 13 residues. Trimming took 1 base from V and 4 from J, leaving 6 bases between them. Germline CDR1 and CDR2: SGHRS and YFSETQ.

The V and J genes are TRBV18 and TRBJ1-5, with 8 bases lining up with TRBD1. With 3 bases clipped from V and 3 bases from J, the junction kept 1 base outside the gene matches. Germline V lookup: CDR1 KGHSH, CDR2 LQKENI. The CDR3 runs to 14 residues. The CDR3 sequence is CASSPGQVNQPQHF. The CDR3 nucleotides are TGTGCCAGCTCACCGGGACAGGTCAATCAGCCCCAGCATTTT.

This clone was recorded at least ten times. The same CDR3 arises from other DNA sequences in this sample as well. V and J are TRBV30 and TRBJ2-5; 7 nucleotides line up with TRBD2. The CDR3 contains 16 residues. Germline CDR1 and CDR2: GTSNPN and SVGIG (reference sequence). V was clipped by 3 bases and J by 2 bases; unmatched bases: 12. As DNA, the CDR3 is TGTGCCTGGAGGGCCCGTGGGGCGGGACTACAAGAGACCCAGTACTTC. It is translated as CAWRARGAGLQETQYF. The entire variable domain, with the rest obtained from reference TRBV30 and TRBJ2-5, is as follows: SQTIHQWPATLVQPVGSPLSLECTVEGTSNPNLYWYRQAAGRGLQLLFYSVGIGQISSEVPQNLSASRPQDRQFILSSKKLLLSDSGFYLCAWRARGAGLQETQYFGPGTRLLVL.

The gene calls are TRBV7-9 and TRBJ1-6, with unresolved D. The CDR3 sequence is 13 residues long. CDR1 and CDR2 (germline): SEHNR, FQNEAQ (reference sequence). Between the trimmed V and J ends, which lost 5 bases and 10 bases, there was a span of 12 bases. CDR3: CASSPDGNSPLHF. As DNA, the CDR3 is TGTGCCAGCAGCCCGGACGGGAACTCACCCCTCCACTTT.

This clone was detected only a few times. The chain couples TRBV6-6 to TRBJ2-5, with D tentatively TRBD2 (6 bases). The CDR3 totals 15 residues. Germline V lookup: CDR1 MNHNY, CDR2 SVGAGI (reference sequence). Trimming pared 3 bases from V and 4 bases from J, leaving 15 bases between. This chain's CDR3 is CASSYTGEVGETQYF. CDR3 DNA: TGTGCCAGCAGTTATACGGGAGAGGTAGGAGAGACCCAGTACTTC.

The chain carries TRBV9 and TRBJ2-7; D unclear. The germline V gene encodes CDR1 SGDLS and CDR2 YYNGEE. This CDR3 has 15 residues. V lost 4 bases and J lost 2, with 16 bases in between. The CDR3 here is CASSPSLALPYEQYF. CDR3 nucleotide sequence: TGTGCCAGCAGCCCTAGTCTGGCGCTACCCTACGAGCAGTACTTC.